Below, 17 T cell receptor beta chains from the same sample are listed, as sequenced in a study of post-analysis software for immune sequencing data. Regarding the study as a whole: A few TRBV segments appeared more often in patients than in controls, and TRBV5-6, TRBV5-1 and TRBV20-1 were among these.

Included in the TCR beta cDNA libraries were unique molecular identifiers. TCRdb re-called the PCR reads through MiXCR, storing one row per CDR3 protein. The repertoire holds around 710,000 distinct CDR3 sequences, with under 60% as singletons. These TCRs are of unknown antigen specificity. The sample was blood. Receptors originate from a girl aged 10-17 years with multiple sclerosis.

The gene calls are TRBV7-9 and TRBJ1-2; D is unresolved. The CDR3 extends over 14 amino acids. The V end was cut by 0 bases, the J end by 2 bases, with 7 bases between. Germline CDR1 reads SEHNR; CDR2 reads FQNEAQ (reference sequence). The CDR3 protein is CASSLAQPNYGYTF. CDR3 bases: TGTGCCAGCAGCTTAGCCCAGCCGAACTATGGCTACACCTTC.

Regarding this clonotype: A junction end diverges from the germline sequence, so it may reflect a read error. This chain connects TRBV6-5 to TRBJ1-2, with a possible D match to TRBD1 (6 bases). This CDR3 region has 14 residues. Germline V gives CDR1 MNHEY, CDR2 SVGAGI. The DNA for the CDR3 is TGTGCCAGCAGCCCTAGGGGGTCTAACTATAGCTACACCTTC. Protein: CASSPRGSNYSYTF.

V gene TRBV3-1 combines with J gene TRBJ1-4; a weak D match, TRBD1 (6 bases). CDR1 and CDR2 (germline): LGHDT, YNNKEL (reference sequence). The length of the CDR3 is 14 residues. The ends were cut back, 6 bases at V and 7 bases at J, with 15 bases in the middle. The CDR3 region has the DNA TGTGCCAGCAGTCTTCCAGGGGATTTTGAAAAACTGTTTTTT. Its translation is CASSLPGDFEKLFF.

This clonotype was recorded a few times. CDR3: CASRPPGHEQFF. The CDR3 DNA reads TGTGCCAGCAGACCACCGGGACATGAGCAGTTCTTC. The V and J genes are TRBV11-3 and TRBJ2-1; D is possibly TRBD1 or TRBD2 (5 bases each). Germline loops: CDR1 SGHNT, CDR2 YENEEA. Trimming removed 6 bases from V and 8 bases from J, with 11 bases in between. The CDR3 extends over 12 amino acids.

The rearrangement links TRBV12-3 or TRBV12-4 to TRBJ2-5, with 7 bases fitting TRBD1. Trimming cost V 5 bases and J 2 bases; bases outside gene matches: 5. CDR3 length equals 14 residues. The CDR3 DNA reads TGTGCCAGCAGTCCTGGGACAGAACAAGAGACCCAGTACTTC. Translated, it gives CASSPGTEQETQYF.

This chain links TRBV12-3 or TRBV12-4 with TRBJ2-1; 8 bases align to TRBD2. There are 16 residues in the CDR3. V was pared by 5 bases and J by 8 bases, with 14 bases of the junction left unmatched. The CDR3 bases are TGTGCCAGCAGTACGGAGGGTAGCGGGAACCCCCATGAGCAGTTCTTC. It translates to CASSTEGSGNPHEQFF.

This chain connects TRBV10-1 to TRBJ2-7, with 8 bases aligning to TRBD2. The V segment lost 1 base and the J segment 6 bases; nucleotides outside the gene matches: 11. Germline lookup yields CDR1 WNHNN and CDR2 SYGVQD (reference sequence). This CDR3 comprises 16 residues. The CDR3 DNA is TGCGCCAGCAGTGAGTTCAAGGGCGGGGGGCTATCCGAGCAGTACTTC. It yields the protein CASSEFKGGGLSEQYF.

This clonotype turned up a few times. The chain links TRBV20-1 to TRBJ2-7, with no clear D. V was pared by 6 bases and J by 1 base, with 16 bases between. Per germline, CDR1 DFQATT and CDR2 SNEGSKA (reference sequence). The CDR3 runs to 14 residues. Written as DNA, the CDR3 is TGCAGTGCGGACCAGGCACTGGGTTCCTACGAGCAGTACTTC. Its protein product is CSADQALGSYEQYF.

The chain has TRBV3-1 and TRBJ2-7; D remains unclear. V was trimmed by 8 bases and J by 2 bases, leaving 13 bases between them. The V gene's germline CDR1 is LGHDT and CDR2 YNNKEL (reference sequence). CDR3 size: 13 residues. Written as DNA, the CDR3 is TGTGCCAGCTCTTGGGCTGGAACCTACGAGCAGTACTTC. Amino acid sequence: CASSWAGTYEQYF.

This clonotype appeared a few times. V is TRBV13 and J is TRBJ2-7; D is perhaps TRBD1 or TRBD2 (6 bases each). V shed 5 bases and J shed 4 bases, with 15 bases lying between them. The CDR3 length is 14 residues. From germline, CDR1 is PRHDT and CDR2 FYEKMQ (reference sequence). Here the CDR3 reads CASSRGQEGYEQYF. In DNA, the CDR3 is TGTGCCAGCAGCCGGGGGCAGGAGGGATACGAGCAGTACTTC.

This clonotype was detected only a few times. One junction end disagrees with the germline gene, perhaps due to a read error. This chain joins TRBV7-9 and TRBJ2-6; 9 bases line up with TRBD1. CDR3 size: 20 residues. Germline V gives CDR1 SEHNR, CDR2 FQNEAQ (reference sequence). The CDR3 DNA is TGTGCCAGCAGCTCTGGACGGACAGGGGCCCTGAGCTCTGGGGCCGACGTCCTGACTTTC. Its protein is CASSSGRTGALSSGADVLTF.

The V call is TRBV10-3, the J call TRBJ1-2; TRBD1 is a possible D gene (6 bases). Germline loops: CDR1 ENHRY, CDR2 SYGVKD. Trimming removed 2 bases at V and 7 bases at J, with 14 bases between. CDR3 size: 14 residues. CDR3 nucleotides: TGTGCCATCAGTGAGAACCGGGGGGCATTTGGCTACACCTTC. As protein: CAISENRGAFGYTF.

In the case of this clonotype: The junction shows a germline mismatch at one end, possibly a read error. CDR3 in DNA: TGTGCCACCAGTGAGTCCGGAGGACCCAGAAACTACGAGCAGTACTTC. Translating gives CATSESGGPRNYEQYF. The rearrangement uses TRBV10-3 and TRBJ2-7; tentatively, D is TRBD2 (5 bases). Germline V gene data show CDR1 as ENHRY and CDR2 as SYGVKD. This CDR3 region has 16 residues.

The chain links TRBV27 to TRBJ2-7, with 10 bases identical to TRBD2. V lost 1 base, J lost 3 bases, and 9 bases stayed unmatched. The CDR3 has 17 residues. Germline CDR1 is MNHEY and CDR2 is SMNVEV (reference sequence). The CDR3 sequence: CASSLWASGSRDYEQYF. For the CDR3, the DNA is TGTGCCAGCAGTTTATGGGCTAGCGGGAGTAGGGACTACGAGCAGTACTTC.

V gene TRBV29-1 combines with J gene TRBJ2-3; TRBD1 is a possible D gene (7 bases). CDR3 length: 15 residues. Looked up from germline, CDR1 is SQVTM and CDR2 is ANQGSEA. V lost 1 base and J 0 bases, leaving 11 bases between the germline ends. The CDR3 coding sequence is TGCAGCGTTGAAGGGGGGGACAGCAGCACAGATACGCAGTATTTT. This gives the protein CSVEGGDSSTDTQYF.

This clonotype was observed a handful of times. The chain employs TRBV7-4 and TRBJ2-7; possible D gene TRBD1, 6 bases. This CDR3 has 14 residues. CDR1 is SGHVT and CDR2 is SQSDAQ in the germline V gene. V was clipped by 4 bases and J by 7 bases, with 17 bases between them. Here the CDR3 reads CASSCLRDTIEQYF. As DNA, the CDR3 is TGTGCCAGCAGCTGTCTCCGGGACACCATAGAGCAGTACTTC.

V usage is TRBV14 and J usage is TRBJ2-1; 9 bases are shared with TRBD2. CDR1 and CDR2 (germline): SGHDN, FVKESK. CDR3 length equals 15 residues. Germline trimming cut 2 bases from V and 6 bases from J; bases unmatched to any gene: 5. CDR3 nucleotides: TGTGCCAGCAGCCAACTAGCGGGGTTCTCCAATGAGCAGTTCTTC. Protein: CASSQLAGFSNEQFF.